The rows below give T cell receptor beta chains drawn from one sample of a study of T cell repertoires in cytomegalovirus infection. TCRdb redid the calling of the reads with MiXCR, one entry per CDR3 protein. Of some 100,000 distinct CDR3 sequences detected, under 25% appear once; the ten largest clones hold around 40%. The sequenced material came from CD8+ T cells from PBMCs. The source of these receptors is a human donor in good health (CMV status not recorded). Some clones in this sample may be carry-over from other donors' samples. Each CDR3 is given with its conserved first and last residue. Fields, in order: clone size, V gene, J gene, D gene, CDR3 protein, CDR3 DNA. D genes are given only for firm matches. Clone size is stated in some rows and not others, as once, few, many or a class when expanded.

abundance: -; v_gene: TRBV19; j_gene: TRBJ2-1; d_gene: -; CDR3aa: CASSEAGAYNEQFF; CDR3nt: TGTGCCAGTAGTGAGGCAGGGGCCTACAATGAGCAGTTCTTC
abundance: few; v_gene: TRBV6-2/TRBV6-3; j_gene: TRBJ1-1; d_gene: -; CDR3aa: CASSPPRERGTEAFF; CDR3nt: TGTGCCAGCAGCCCCCCCAGGGAAAGGGGCACTGAAGCTTTCTTT
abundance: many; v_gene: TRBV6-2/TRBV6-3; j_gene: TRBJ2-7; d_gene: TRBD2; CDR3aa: CASSYVRDYSYEQYF; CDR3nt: TGTGCCAGCAGTTACGTTCGGGACTACTCCTACGAGCAGTACTTC
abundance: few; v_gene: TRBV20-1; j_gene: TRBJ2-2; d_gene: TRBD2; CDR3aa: CSAREGLASGELFF; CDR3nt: TGCAGTGCTAGAGAGGGACTAGCGAGCGGGGAGCTGTTTTTT
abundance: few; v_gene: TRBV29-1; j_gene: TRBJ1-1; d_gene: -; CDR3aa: CSVETEAGTEAFF; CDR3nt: TGCAGCGTTGAAACGGAGGCAGGCACTGAAGCTTTCTTT
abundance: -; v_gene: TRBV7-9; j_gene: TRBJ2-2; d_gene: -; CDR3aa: CASSSSPGELFF; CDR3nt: TGTGCCAGCAGCTCCAGCCCCGGGGAGCTGTTTTTT
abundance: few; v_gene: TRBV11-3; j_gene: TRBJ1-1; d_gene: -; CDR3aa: CASSDMNTEAFF; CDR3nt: TGTGCCAGCAGCGATATGAACACTGAAGCTTTCTTT
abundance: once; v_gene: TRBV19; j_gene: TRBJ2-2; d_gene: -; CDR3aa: CASSIPPSGELFF; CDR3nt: TGTGCCAGTAGTATACCCCCCTCCGGGGAGCTGTTTTTT
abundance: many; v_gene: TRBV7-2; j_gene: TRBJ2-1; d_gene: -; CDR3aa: CASRLVDEQFF; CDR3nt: TGTGCCAGCCGACTAGTTGATGAGCAGTTCTTC
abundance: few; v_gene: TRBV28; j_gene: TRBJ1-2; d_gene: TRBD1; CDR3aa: CASRGQQGLGYTF; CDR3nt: TGTGCCAGCAGGGGGCAACAGGGGCTTGGCTACACCTTC
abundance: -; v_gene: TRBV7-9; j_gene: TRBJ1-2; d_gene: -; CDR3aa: CASIRADLGYTF; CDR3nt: TGTGCCAGCATCAGAGCGGACCTGGGCTACACCTTC
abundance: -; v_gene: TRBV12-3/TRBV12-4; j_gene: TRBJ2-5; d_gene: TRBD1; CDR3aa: CASSPDRAQETQYF; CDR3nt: TGTGCCAGCAGTCCGGACAGGGCTCAAGAGACCCAGTACTTC
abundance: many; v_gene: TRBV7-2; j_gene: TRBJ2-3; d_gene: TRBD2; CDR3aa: CASSLETSGRFTDTQYF; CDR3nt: TGTGCCAGCAGCTTAGAGACTAGCGGGAGGTTCACAGATACGCAGTATTTT
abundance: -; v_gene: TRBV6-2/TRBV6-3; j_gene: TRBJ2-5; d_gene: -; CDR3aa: CASSYLTDQETQYF; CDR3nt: TGTGCCAGCAGTTACCTTACGGATCAAGAGACCCAGTACTTC
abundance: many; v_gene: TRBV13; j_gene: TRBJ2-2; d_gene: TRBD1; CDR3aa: CASSLLGTENTGELFF; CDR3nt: TGTGCCAGCAGCCTATTAGGGACAGAGAACACCGGGGAGCTGTTTTTT
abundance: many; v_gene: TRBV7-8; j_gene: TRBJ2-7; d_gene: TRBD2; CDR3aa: CASSFSPGGGAFEQYF; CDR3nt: TGTGCCAGCAGCTTTTCTCCCGGCGGGGGGGCTTTCGAGCAGTACTTC
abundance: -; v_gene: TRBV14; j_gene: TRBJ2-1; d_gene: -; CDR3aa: CASSQDYDRSSYNEQFF; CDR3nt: TGTGCCAGCAGCCAAGATTATGACAGGAGCTCCTACAATGAGCAGTTCTTC
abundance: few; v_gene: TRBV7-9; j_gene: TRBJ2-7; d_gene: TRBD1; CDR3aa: CASSPTGTGVSEQYF; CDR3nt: TGTGCCAGCAGCCCCACCGGGACAGGGGTTTCCGAGCAGTACTTC
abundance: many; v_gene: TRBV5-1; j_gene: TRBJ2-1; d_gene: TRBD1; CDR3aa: CASSYRDRGLEQFF; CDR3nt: TGCGCCAGCAGCTACCGGGACAGGGGGCTGGAGCAGTTCTTC
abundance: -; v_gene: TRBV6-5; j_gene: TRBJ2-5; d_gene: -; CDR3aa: CASSLRYSSEQGYQETQYF; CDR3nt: TGTGCCAGCAGTCTTCGATATAGCAGCGAGCAGGGGTACCAAGAGACCCAGTACTTC
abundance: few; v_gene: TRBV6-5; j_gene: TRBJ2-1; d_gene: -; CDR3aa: CASSYRGYNEQFF; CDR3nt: TGTGCCAGCAGTTACAGAGGGTACAATGAGCAGTTCTTC
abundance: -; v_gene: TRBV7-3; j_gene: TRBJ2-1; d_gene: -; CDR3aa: CASSLNGLDEQFF; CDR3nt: TGTGCCAGCAGCTTAAACGGCTTGGACGAGCAGTTCTTC
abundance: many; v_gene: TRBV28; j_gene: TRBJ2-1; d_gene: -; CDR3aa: CASSFRDTSYNEQFF; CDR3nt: TGTGCCAGCAGTTTCCGCGACACTTCCTACAATGAGCAGTTCTTC
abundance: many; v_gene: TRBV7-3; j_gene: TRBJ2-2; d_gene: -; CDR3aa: CASSLKSGELFF; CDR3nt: TGTGCCAGCAGCTTAAAATCTGGGGAGCTGTTTTTT
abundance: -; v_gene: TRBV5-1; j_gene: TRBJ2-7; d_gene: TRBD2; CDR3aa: CASSLTSGSFYEQYF; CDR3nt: TGCGCCAGCAGCTTAACTAGCGGGAGTTTTTACGAGCAGTACTTC
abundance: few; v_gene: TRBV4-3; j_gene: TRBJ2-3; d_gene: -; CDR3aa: CASSQGTNTDTQYF; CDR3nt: TGCGCCAGCAGCCAAGGCACAAACACAGATACGCAGTATTTT
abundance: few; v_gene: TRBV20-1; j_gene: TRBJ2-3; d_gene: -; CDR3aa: CSARRDNQGADTQYF; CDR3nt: TGCAGTGCTAGACGGGACAACCAAGGGGCAGATACGCAGTATTTT
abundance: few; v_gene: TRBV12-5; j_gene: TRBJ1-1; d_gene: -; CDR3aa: CASGILGGEAFF; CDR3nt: TGTGCTAGTGGAATTTTGGGTGGTGAAGCTTTCTTT
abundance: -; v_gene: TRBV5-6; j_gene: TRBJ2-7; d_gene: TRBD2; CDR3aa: CASSLRGTSGIRAYEQYF; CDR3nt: TGTGCCAGCAGCCTCCGGGGGACTAGCGGGATAAGGGCCTACGAGCAGTACTTC
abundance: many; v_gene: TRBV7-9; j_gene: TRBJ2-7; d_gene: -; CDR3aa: CASRRTPSYEQYF; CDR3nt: TGTGCCAGCCGGAGGACACCTTCCTACGAGCAGTACTTC
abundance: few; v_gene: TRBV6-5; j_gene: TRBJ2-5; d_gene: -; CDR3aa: CASSYTGPAETQYF; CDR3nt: TGTGCCAGCAGTTATACCGGACCAGCCGAGACCCAGTACTTC
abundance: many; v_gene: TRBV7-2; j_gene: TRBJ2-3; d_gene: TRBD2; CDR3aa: CASSLTSGRGDTQYF; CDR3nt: TGTGCCAGCAGCTTAACTAGCGGGAGGGGAGATACGCAGTATTTT
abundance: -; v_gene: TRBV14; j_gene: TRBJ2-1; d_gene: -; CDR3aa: CASSSWGGAAFREQFF; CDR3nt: TGTGCCAGCAGCTCATGGGGGGGGGCGGCATTTCGTGAGCAGTTCTTC
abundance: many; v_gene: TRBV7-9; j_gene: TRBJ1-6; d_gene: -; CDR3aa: CASSTLNSPLHF; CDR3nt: TGTGCCAGCTCCACTCTAAATTCACCCCTCCACTTT
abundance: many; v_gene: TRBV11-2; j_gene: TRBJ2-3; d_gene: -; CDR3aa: CASGFTSSGHHTDTQYF; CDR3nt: TGTGCCAGCGGATTTACATCCTCAGGACATCACACAGATACGCAGTATTTT
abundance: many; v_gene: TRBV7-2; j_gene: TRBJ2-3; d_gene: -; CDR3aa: CASSDALGLTPDTQYF; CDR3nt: TGTGCCAGCAGCGATGCCTTGGGACTTACCCCAGATACGCAGTATTTT
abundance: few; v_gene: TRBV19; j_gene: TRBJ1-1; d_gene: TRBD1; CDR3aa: CASGGQMNTEAFF; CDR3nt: TGTGCCAGCGGGGGACAGATGAACACTGAAGCTTTCTTT
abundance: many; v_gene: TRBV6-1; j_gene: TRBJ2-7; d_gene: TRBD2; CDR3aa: CASSYKSSGGSSSYEQYF; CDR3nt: TGTGCCAGCAGCTACAAGTCTAGCGGGGGATCCTCGTCCTACGAGCAGTACTTC
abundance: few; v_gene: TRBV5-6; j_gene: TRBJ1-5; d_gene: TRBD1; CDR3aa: CASSTGQGPNQPQHF; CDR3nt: TGTGCCAGCAGCACCGGACAGGGGCCCAATCAGCCCCAGCATTTT
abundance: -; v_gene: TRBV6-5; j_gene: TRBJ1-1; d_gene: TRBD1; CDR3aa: CASSYSGTETEAFF; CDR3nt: TGTGCCAGCAGTTACTCTGGGACAGAGACTGAAGCTTTCTTT
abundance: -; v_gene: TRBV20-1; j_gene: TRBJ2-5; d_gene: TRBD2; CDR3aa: CSARGGLAGGETQYF; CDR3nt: TGCAGTGCTAGAGGTGGACTAGCGGGAGGAGAGACCCAGTACTTC
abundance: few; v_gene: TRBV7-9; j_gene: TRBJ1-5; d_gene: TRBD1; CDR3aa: CASSREGGGQPQHF; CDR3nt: TGTGCCAGCAGCCGTGAAGGGGGCGGTCAGCCCCAGCATTTT
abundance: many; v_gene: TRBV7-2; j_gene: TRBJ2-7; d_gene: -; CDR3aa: CASSLAGAASYEQYF; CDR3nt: TGTGCCAGCAGCTTAGCCGGGGCCGCAAGCTACGAGCAGTACTTC
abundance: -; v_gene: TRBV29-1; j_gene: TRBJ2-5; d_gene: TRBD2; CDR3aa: CSVQGLAGGSETQYF; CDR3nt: TGCAGCGTTCAGGGACTAGCGGGAGGGTCGGAGACCCAGTACTTC
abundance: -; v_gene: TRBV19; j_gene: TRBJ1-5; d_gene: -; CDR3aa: CASSIAPRQSNQPQHF; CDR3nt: TGTGCCAGTAGTATAGCTCCCAGACAGAGCAATCAGCCCCAGCATTTT
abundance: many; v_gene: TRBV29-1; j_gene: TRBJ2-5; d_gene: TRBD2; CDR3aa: CSFFLAGGETQYF; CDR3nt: TGCAGCTTCTTCTTAGCGGGAGGAGAGACCCAGTACTTC
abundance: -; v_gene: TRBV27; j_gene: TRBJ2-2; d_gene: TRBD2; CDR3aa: CASSPYRTSGATGELFF; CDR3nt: TGTGCCAGCAGTCCCTATAGGACTAGCGGGGCTACCGGGGAGCTGTTTTTT
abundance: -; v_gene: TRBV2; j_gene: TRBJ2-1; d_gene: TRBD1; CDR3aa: CASSGGQGANNEQFF; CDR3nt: TGTGCCAGCAGTGGAGGACAGGGGGCCAACAATGAGCAGTTCTTC
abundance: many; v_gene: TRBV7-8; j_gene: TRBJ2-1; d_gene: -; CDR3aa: CASSLVGLSSYNEQFF; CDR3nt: TGTGCCAGCAGCTTAGTGGGACTGAGCTCCTACAATGAGCAGTTCTTC
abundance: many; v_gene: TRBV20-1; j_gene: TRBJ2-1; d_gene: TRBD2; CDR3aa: CSATRTSGTFINEQFF; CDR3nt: TGCAGTGCTACGAGGACTAGCGGGACGTTCATCAATGAGCAGTTCTTC
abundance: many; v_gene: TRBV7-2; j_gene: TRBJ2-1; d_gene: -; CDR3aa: CASSLVGGGRSSYNEQFF; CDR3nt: TGTGCCAGCAGCTTAGTGGGTGGTGGGCGATCGTCCTACAATGAGCAGTTCTTC